This T cell receptor beta chain is drawn from a study of beta chain features in type 1 diabetes. Investigators reverse transcribed all isolated RNA, so they sequenced expressed TCRB transcripts. Generated by immunoSEQ multiplex PCR, the TCRdb table keeps only in-frame clones and is missing some. There are roughly 380,000 clones in the sample; roughly a fifth occur only once, and under 0.055% lies in the top ten. Only a few counts were recorded for this clone. Its target is not known. Study outcomes and limitations: Cells expressing TCR highly could be over-represented by cDNA sequencing.

This sequence originates from a woman under 30 in good health. The sequencing sample was made of naive CD4+ T cells from blood.

This CDR3 reads CASSLRDRGEAFF. The CDR3 region has the DNA TGTGCCAGCAGCTTAAGGGACAGGGGTGAAGCTTTCTTT. This sequence joins TRBV7-9 and TRBJ1-1, with 10 bases lining up with TRBD1. J gave up 7 bases and V 2 bases, and 1 base lay outside the gene matches. This CDR3 is built from 13 residues. CDR1 and CDR2 from the germline V gene are SEHNR and FQNEAQ (reference sequence).